The 11 T cell receptor beta chains listed next were all sequenced from one sample in a study of blood T cell repertoires in COVID-19. TCRdb's table, derived via immunoSEQ multiplex PCR, lists solely in-frame clones and lacks some. The data show 79,000 or so clones, approximately 84% seen once. Sequenced input: peripheral blood. The receptors come from a man in his 60s with COVID-19, enrolled during active disease.

The chain links TRBV2 to TRBJ2-1, with 8 nucleotides matching TRBD1. The germline CDR1 and CDR2 sequences are SNHLY and FYNNEI. The CDR3 contains 14 residues. V lost 8 bases to trimming and J lost 8 bases; unmatched junction nucleotides: 11. CDR3 loop: CASQNQGAEDEQFF. CDR3 bases: TGTGCCAGCCAGAATCAGGGGGCCGAGGATGAGCAGTTCTTC.

The table lists this clone with a count of one. The rearrangement uses TRBV5-1 and TRBJ2-2; TRBD2 matches 8 bases. V trimming: 3 bases; J trimming: 5 bases; junction bases outside the gene matches: 9. This CDR3 region has 16 residues. From germline, CDR1 is SGHRS and CDR2 YFSETQ. CDR3 amino acids: CASSSHSGRGTGELFF. In DNA, the CDR3 is TGCGCCAGCAGCTCCCACTCCGGGAGGGGTACCGGGGAGCTGTTTTTT. Supplemented by reference TRBV5-1 and TRBJ2-2, the full variable domain reads KAGVTQTPRYLIKTRGQQVTLSCSPISGHRSVSWYQQTPGQGLQFLFEYFSETQRNKGNFPGRFSGRQFSNSRSEMNVSTLELGDSALYLCASSSHSGRGTGELFFGEGSRLTVL.

The gene calls are TRBV30 and TRBJ1-1; D not certain. This CDR3 is built from 12 residues. Germline CDR1 and CDR2: GTSNPN and SVGIG (reference sequence). V lost 2 bases to trimming and J lost 1 base, with 5 bases between them. The CDR3 DNA follows: TGTGCCTGGAGTCCACAGAACACTGAAGCTTTCTTT. It encodes CAWSPQNTEAFF. The full variable domain, rest sourced from reference TRBV30 and TRBJ1-1, is SQTIHQWPATLVQPVGSPLSLECTVEGTSNPNLYWYRQAAGRGLQLLFYSVGIGQISSEVPQNLSASRPQDRQFILSSKKLLLSDSGFYLCAWSPQNTEAFFGQGTRLTVV.

The chain couples TRBV13 to TRBJ2-7; 7 nucleotides agree with TRBD1. Germline V gene sequence: CDR1 PRHDT, CDR2 FYEKMQ (reference sequence). The V and J ends lost 5 bases and 2 bases, in that order; junction bases with no gene match: 6. The CDR3 runs 14 residues. The DNA for the CDR3 is TGTGCCAGCAGCCCCCGCCAGGGGGCCTACGAGCAGTACTTC. Encoded protein: CASSPRQGAYEQYF.

CDR3 protein: CASSRKEPGQNTEAFF. The CDR3, as DNA: TGCGCCAGCAGCCGAAAAGAGCCGGGACAGAACACTGAAGCTTTCTTT. The gene calls are TRBV4-1 and TRBJ1-1, with D possibly being TRBD1 (6 bases). V was pared by 4 bases and J by 1 base, with 16 bases between. The CDR3 length is 16 residues. The germline gives CDR1 MGHRA, CDR2 YSYEKL.

The CDR3 here is CSASTGQGWETQYF. CDR3 nucleotides: TGCAGTGCTAGTACGGGACAGGGATGGGAGACCCAGTACTTC. The J gene is TRBJ2-5, the V gene TRBV20-1; 9 nucleotides agree with TRBD1. Per germline, CDR1 DFQATT and CDR2 SNEGSKA (reference sequence). V lost 3 bases, J lost 5 bases, and 7 bases stayed unmatched. The CDR3 totals 14 residues.

The CDR3 bases are TGTGCCAGCTCATCGACAGGGCGAGACACTGAAGCTTTCTTT. This sequence encodes CASSSTGRDTEAFF. The chain recombines TRBV18 with TRBJ1-1; 7 nucleotides agree with TRBD1. The germline V gene has CDR1 KGHSH and CDR2 LQKENI. Unmatched junction bases numbered 6, after V lost 5 bases and J lost 3 bases. The CDR3 consists of 14 residues.

The chain combines TRBV14 with TRBJ2-2; D remains unclear. CDR1 is SGHDN, CDR2 FVKESK, per germline. With 0 bases removed from V and 5 bases from J, the gap between germline ends came to 4 bases. The CDR3 spans 13 residues. The CDR3 DNA follows: TGTGCCAGCAGCCAAGACGCGACCGGGGAGCTGTTTTTT. Translated: CASSQDATGELFF.

This chain links TRBV14 with TRBJ2-1, with TRBD1 matching over 9 bases. The CDR3 runs 14 residues. The germline V gene has CDR1 SGHDN and CDR2 FVKESK. Trimming removed 1 base from V and 8 bases from J; junction bases left unmatched: 3. CDR3 nucleotides: TGTGCCAGCAGCCAAGGGGGACAGGGCTATGAGCAGTTCTTC. Its translation is CASSQGGQGYEQFF.

V is TRBV5-6 and J is TRBJ2-5, with 11 positions matching TRBD2. Germline CDR1 and CDR2: SGHDT and YYEEEE. V shed 0 bases, J shed 5 bases, and the junction held 9 bases outside the gene matches. This CDR3 contains 17 residues. This chain's CDR3 is CASSLERLAGTWETQYF. The CDR3, as DNA: TGTGCCAGCAGCTTGGAAAGACTAGCGGGGACGTGGGAGACCCAGTACTTC.

This chain joins TRBV27 and TRBJ1-1, with D hard to call. V was shortened by 5 bases and J by 3 bases, with 10 bases between the two germline ends. Germline loops: CDR1 MNHEY, CDR2 SMNVEV (reference sequence). CDR3 length: 13 residues. CDR3 sequence: CASSPRLDTEAFF. CDR3 DNA: TGTGCCAGCAGTCCCAGGCTCGACACTGAAGCTTTCTTT.